One sample yielded the 24 T cell receptor beta chains listed below, sequenced in a study of blood T cell dynamics during melanoma immunotherapy. Time point in this sample: week 3, after first cycle of checkpoint inhibitor. Libraries were prepared by immunoSEQ multiplex PCR; TCRdb keeps only in-frame clonotypes and omits some of them. The repertoire holds approximately 15,000 clones, with roughly 90% as singletons. The sample in question was blood, obtained from a patient treated with checkpoint blockade. These receptors all stem from a human donor with melanoma.

This rearrangement joins TRBV18 to TRBJ1-3, with D unresolved. The CDR3 runs 13 residues. Germline CDR1 is KGHSH and CDR2 is LQKENI. V was cut by 11 bases and J by 1 base, with 12 bases left in between. The CDR3 nucleotides read TGTGCCGGATCCCTGGGGTCTGGAAACACCATATATTTT. Translation gives CAGSLGSGNTIYF.

The rearrangement joins TRBV7-2 to TRBJ1-1, with a possible D match to TRBD1 (5 bases). The CDR3 consists of 14 residues. Trimming cost V 5 bases and J 2 bases, with 12 bases left between them. From germline, CDR1 is SGHTA and CDR2 FQGNSA. The DNA for the CDR3 is TGTGCCAGCAGCGCCGGGACGGCAAACACTGAAGCTTTCTTT. It is translated as CASSAGTANTEAFF.

A note on this clone: The sample contains more than one DNA sequence encoding this CDR3. This chain links TRBV5-1 with TRBJ2-7; 9 bases fit TRBD2. This CDR3 spans 14 amino acids. The V and J ends lost 0 bases and 3 bases, in that order; junction bases with no gene match: 1. Germline lookup yields CDR1 SGHRS and CDR2 YFSETQ. CDR3 region: CASSLVSGSYEQYF. The CDR3 region has the DNA TGCGCCAGCAGCTTGGTTAGCGGGAGCTACGAGCAGTACTTC.

This chain connects TRBV28 to TRBJ2-7; a weak D match, TRBD2 (7 bases). The CDR3 contains 14 residues. In germline, CDR1 is MDHEN, CDR2 SYDVKM. V gave up 3 bases and J gave up 5 bases, with 14 bases separating them. CDR3 in DNA: TGTGCCAGCAGTTTCTTTGGGGGGGGCCACGAGCAGTACTTC. Translation gives CASSFFGGGHEQYF.

V usage is TRBV6-6 and J usage is TRBJ1-4; no firm D call. The germline CDR1 and CDR2 sequences are MNHNY and SVGAGI (reference sequence). The CDR3 length is 15 residues. V lost 6 bases and J 0 bases, leaving 11 bases between the germline ends. DNA of the CDR3: TGTGCCAGCAGCCCTCCAGGAGCAACTAATGAAAAACTGTTTTTT. Its translation: CASSPPGATNEKLFF.

The V call is TRBV11-3, the J call TRBJ2-7; D is ambiguous. V dropped 4 bases and J dropped 5 bases, with 15 bases sitting between them. Per the germline V gene, CDR1 is SGHNT and CDR2 is YENEEA. This CDR3 is 14 amino acids long. The CDR3 region has the DNA TGTGCCAGCAGCTCACGAGTTAGGAGCGACGAGCAGTACTTC. This codes for CASSSRVRSDEQYF.

The rearrangement joins TRBV7-2 to TRBJ1-1; D gene unclear. The CDR3 has 14 residues. Trimming took 5 bases from V and 1 from J, leaving 11 bases between them. CDR1 and CDR2 (germline): SGHTA, FQGNSA. CDR3 loop: CASSRSGPNTEAFF. DNA for the CDR3: TGTGCCAGCAGCCGCAGTGGGCCGAACACTGAAGCTTTCTTT.

This chain links TRBV2 with TRBJ2-6; D is ambiguous. V was trimmed by 7 bases and J by 4 bases, leaving 11 bases between them. The V gene's germline CDR1 is SNHLY and CDR2 FYNNEI. CDR3 length: 14 amino acids. CDR3 residues: CASTSLSGANVLTF. The CDR3 DNA reads as TGTGCCAGCACCAGCCTGAGCGGGGCCAACGTCCTGACTTTC.

This chain connects TRBV2 to TRBJ2-7; 7 bases are a match to TRBD1. With V trimmed by 2 bases and J by 3 bases, 10 bases remained unmatched. Germline-derived CDR1 and CDR2 are SNHLY and FYNNEI. The CDR3 has 16 residues. The CDR3, as DNA: TGTGCCAGCAGTGAACCAAGAGACAGGGTCATCTACGAGCAGTACTTC. Its translation: CASSEPRDRVIYEQYF.

The V and J genes are TRBV5-1 and TRBJ2-3, with a weak D call TRBD2 (6 bases). Trimming stripped 1 base from V and 2 bases from J, with 11 bases between. CDR1 is SGHRS, CDR2 YFSETQ, per germline. This CDR3 comprises 15 residues. CDR3 nucleotides: TGCGCCAGCAGCTTGCTAGCGAGTAACACAGATACGCAGTATTTT. As protein: CASSLLASNTDTQYF.

V and J are TRBV5-1 and TRBJ2-6, with D perhaps TRBD1 (5 bases). CDR1 and CDR2 from the germline V gene are SGHRS and YFSETQ. V was clipped by 3 bases and J by 0 bases, with 10 bases between them. There are 16 residues in the CDR3. CDR3 in amino acids: CASSSFQGSGANVLTF. The CDR3 DNA reads TGCGCCAGCAGCTCCTTTCAGGGCTCTGGGGCCAACGTCCTGACTTTC. The full variable domain, rest sourced from reference TRBV5-1 and TRBJ2-6, is KAGVTQTPRYLIKTRGQQVTLSCSPISGHRSVSWYQQTPGQGLQFLFEYFSETQRNKGNFPGRFSGRQFSNSRSEMNVSTLELGDSALYLCASSSFQGSGANVLTFGAGSRLTVL.

V and J are TRBV7-9 and TRBJ1-3; TRBD1 agrees at 7 bases. The J segment lost 2 bases and the V segment lost 5 bases, leaving 6 bases of the junction unmatched. The CDR3 is 15 residues long. Germline CDR1 SEHNR, CDR2 FQNEAQ (reference sequence). As DNA, the CDR3 is TGTGCCAGCAGCCCTCGAGACAGGGCTGGAAACACCATATATTTT. It codes for CASSPRDRAGNTIYF.

This clone occurred once. V gene TRBV11-3 combines with J gene TRBJ2-1; 9 nucleotides match TRBD2. The CDR3 loop spans 15 amino acids. The ends lost 5 bases at V and 1 base at J; junction bases unmatched: 3. CDR1 and CDR2 from the germline V gene are SGHNT and YENEEA. CDR3 in DNA: TGTGCCAGCAGCAAGCGGGAGGCGTCCTACAATGAGCAGTTCTTC. Translated: CASSKREASYNEQFF.

The V call is TRBV5-1, the J call TRBJ1-1, with D uncertain. The CDR3 totals 14 residues. In germline, CDR1 is SGHRS, CDR2 YFSETQ. The V end lost 4 bases, the J end lost 2 bases, and 12 bases lay between the germline ends. In DNA form, the CDR3 reads TGCGCCAGCAGCCCCGAGGCGGCAAACACTGAAGCTTTCTTT. Its translation: CASSPEAANTEAFF.

The rearrangement joins TRBV19 to TRBJ1-5; D might be TRBD1 (6 bases). The CDR3 is made up of 16 amino acids. With 6 bases removed from V and 4 bases from J, the gap between germline ends came to 19 bases. CDR1 and CDR2 (germline): LNHDA, SQIVND (reference sequence). CDR3 sequence: CASSDPRGSGNQPQHF. CDR3 nucleotides: TGTGCCAGTAGCGACCCAAGGGGGAGCGGTAATCAGCCCCAGCATTTT.

The V gene is TRBV9, the J gene TRBJ1-2; the D is unclear. Trimming took 6 bases from V and 5 from J, leaving 14 bases between them. The CDR3 contains 13 residues. Looked up from germline, CDR1 is SGDLS and CDR2 is YYNGEE. DNA of the CDR3: TGTGCCAGCACCTATCAGGACGGGTATGGCTACACCTTC. Its translation is CASTYQDGYGYTF.

V and J are TRBV5-8 and TRBJ1-5; TRBD1 matches at 9 bases. The CDR3 length is 16 residues. CDR1 and CDR2 from the germline V gene are SGHTS and YDEGEE. V dropped 2 bases and J dropped 4; count of bases not matched to a gene: 7. CDR3 in amino acids: CASSFQHRGRNQPQHF. CDR3 DNA: TGTGCCAGCAGCTTCCAACACAGGGGGCGGAATCAGCCCCAGCATTTT. Full variable domain (outside the CDR3, taken from reference TRBV5-8 and TRBJ1-5): EAGVTQSPTHLIKTRGQQATLRCSPISGHTSVYWYQQALGLGLQFLLWYDEGEERNRGNFPPRFSGRQFPNYSSELNVNALELEDSALYLCASSFQHRGRNQPQHFGDGTRLSIL.

DNA of the CDR3: TGTGCCAGTACAGGGGTCACTGAAGCTTTCTTT. Translation gives CASTGVTEAFF. The chain uses TRBV6-5 and TRBJ1-1, with 7 nucleotides matching TRBD1. The CDR3 has 11 amino acids. The V gene end was trimmed by 9 bases and the J gene end by 4 bases; junction bases not matched to a gene: 2. Germline V gene sequence: CDR1 MNHEY, CDR2 SVGAGI.

This clone is a singleton in its sample. This chain connects TRBV19 to TRBJ2-2, with 8 bases matching TRBD1. CDR1 LNHDA and CDR2 SQIVND come from the germline V gene (reference sequence). V was clipped by 10 bases and J by 2 bases; unmatched bases: 6. There are 14 residues in the CDR3. Written as DNA, the CDR3 is TGTGCCACCACCGGACAGGGTAACACCGGGGAGCTGTTTTTT. It codes for CATTGQGNTGELFF. The full variable domain, with the rest looked up from reference TRBV19 and TRBJ2-2, is DGGITQSPKYLFRKEGQNVTLSCEQNLNHDAMYWYRQDPGQGLRLIYYSQIVNDFQKGDIAEGYSVSREKKESFPLTVTSAQKNPTAFYLCATTGQGNTGELFFGEGSRLTVL.

The chain combines TRBV7-9 with TRBJ2-2; the D is unclear. Trimming took off 5 bases at V and 3 bases at J, with 13 bases between the two ends. This CDR3 region has 15 residues. Germline V CDR1 and CDR2: SEHNR, FQNEAQ (reference sequence). The CDR3 DNA reads TGTGCCAGCAGCCGAGGACGGGTAGACACCGGGGAGCTGTTTTTT. It codes for CASSRGRVDTGELFF.

This clone was found once. The chain carries TRBV7-9 and TRBJ1-3; D is undetermined. The germline V gene encodes CDR1 SEHNR and CDR2 FQNEAQ (reference sequence). The CDR3 loop spans 13 amino acids. Trimming cost V 1 base and J 2 bases, with 3 bases left between them. The CDR3 DNA follows: TGTGCCAGCAGCTTAGGTCCTGGAAACACCATATATTTT. This codes for CASSLGPGNTIYF.

This clone came up once. The J gene is TRBJ2-1, the V gene TRBV6-1; 8 nucleotides match TRBD2. There are 18 residues in the CDR3. After removal of 4 bases from V and 2 bases from J, the junction contained 13 bases not matched to a gene. CDR1 and CDR2 from the germline V gene are MNHNS and SASEGT. The CDR3 nucleotides are TGTGCCAGCAGTGGACGGAGCGGGAGTATAAGGGCCTACAATGAGCAGTTCTTC. This gives the protein CASSGRSGSIRAYNEQFF.

The V gene is TRBV10-3, the J gene TRBJ2-1, with 11 nucleotides matching TRBD2. CDR3 length: 19 amino acids. The germline gives CDR1 ENHRY, CDR2 SYGVKD. The V gene end was trimmed by 4 bases and the J gene end by 8 bases; junction bases not matched to a gene: 19. The CDR3 reads CAISAAAGRRLAGIDEQFF. CDR3 nucleotide sequence: TGTGCCATCAGTGCGGCGGCAGGGCGACGACTAGCGGGAATCGATGAGCAGTTCTTC.

A single count supports this clone. The V call is TRBV19, the J call TRBJ2-3; unclear D gene. V lost 5 bases and J lost 1, with 10 bases in between. The germline V gene has CDR1 LNHDA and CDR2 SQIVND (reference sequence). The CDR3 consists of 14 residues. The CDR3 here is CASSPRQRTDTQYF. Here the CDR3 DNA reads TGTGCCAGTAGTCCCAGACAACGCACAGATACGCAGTATTTT.